This passage covers 31 T cell receptor beta chains from one sample sequenced in a study of shared clonotypes between healthy human individuals. Clones were read by immunoSEQ multiplex PCR, and TCRdb kept only the in-frame ones, dropping some. The sample contains about 480,000 clones, about 75% of which appear only once. What was sequenced was PBMCs. These receptors were taken from a middle-aged woman in good health. Some clones in this sample may be carry-over from other donors' samples.

V is TRBV7-6 and J is TRBJ2-1; weak D call: TRBD2 (6 bases). V lost 5 bases, J lost 0 bases, and 11 bases lay in between. This CDR3 is 15 amino acids long. The V gene's germline CDR1 is SGHVS and CDR2 FNYEAQ. The CDR3 DNA reads as TGTGCCAGCAGCAATTCGGGGGACTCCTACAATGAGCAGTTCTTC. Amino acids: CASSNSGDSYNEQFF.

Notes on this clone: The same CDR3 arises from other DNA sequences in this sample as well. The V call is TRBV19, the J call TRBJ2-7; TRBD1 matches 9 bases. The CDR3 is 13 amino acids. The J segment lost 4 bases and the V segment lost 10 bases, leaving 8 bases of the junction unmatched. Germline CDR1 and CDR2: LNHDA and SQIVND (reference sequence). Here the CDR3 reads CATRGQGGYEQYF. CDR3 DNA sequence: TGTGCCACTAGGGGACAGGGTGGATACGAGCAGTACTTC.

J is TRBJ2-7 and V is TRBV2, with D perhaps TRBD1 or TRBD2 (7 bases each). V dropped 5 bases and J dropped 7 bases, with 21 bases sitting between them. The V gene's germline CDR1 is SNHLY and CDR2 FYNNEI. The CDR3 totals 15 residues. The CDR3 nucleotides are TGTGCCAGCAGTAAACGGACAGGCGGCGGGGGTGAGCAGTACTTC. Protein sequence: CASSKRTGGGGEQYF.

The chain is built from TRBV10-3 and TRBJ2-5, with D perhaps matching TRBD1 or TRBD2 (5 bases each). The assigned J gene may be wrong: the sequence end matches TRBJ2-7 better. The CDR3 length is 14 residues. Germline V gives CDR1 ENHRY, CDR2 SYGVKD. CDR3 loop: CAISAGRRVDEQYF. DNA for the CDR3: TGTGCCATCAGTGCGGGACGTAGGGTGGACGAGCAGTACTTC.

As regards this clone: A read error may account for a junction end that differs from germline. CDR3 in DNA: TGTACCAGCAGCTTTTCCAGGACCAATGCCGAGCAGTACTTC. Protein: CTSSFSRTNAEQYF. The V gene is TRBV11-2, the J gene TRBJ2-7; D ambiguous. The CDR3 spans 14 residues. Per germline, CDR1 SGHAT and CDR2 FQNNGV. Full variable domain (outside the CDR3, taken from reference TRBV11-2 and TRBJ2-7): EAGVAQSPRYKIIEKRQSVAFWCNPISGHATLYWYQQILGQGPKLLIQFQNNGVVDDSQLPKDRFSAERLKGVDSTLKIQPAKLEDSAVYLCTSSFSRTNAEQYFGPGTRLTVT.

The chain has TRBV5-1 and TRBJ2-1; 7 nucleotides line up with TRBD2. CDR1 and CDR2 from the germline V gene are SGHRS and YFSETQ. The CDR3 is 16 residues long. Trimming cost V 2 bases and J 7 bases; bases outside gene matches: 12. CDR3 nucleotides: TGCGCCAGCAGCTTCTTGGCGGGAGAGGTGGGTAATGAGCAGTTCTTC. It translates to CASSFLAGEVGNEQFF.

The chain joins TRBV9 to TRBJ2-1; weak D call: TRBD2 (6 bases). From germline, CDR1 is SGDLS and CDR2 YYNGEE. The CDR3 consists of 14 residues. Deletions cut 2 bases from V and 7 bases from J, with 13 bases between. The CDR3 DNA sequence: TGTGCCAGCAGCGTCGGGAGACGGGATAATGAGCAGTTCTTC. Its translation: CASSVGRRDNEQFF.

The rearrangement uses TRBV7-8 and TRBJ2-1, with D unclear. V gave up 5 bases and J gave up 9 bases, with 11 bases separating them. The CDR3 spans 12 residues. Germline V gene data show CDR1 as SGHVS and CDR2 as FQNEAQ. This chain's CDR3 is CASSASVGEQFF. In nucleotides, the CDR3 is TGTGCCAGCAGCGCCAGTGTGGGTGAGCAGTTCTTC.

V usage is TRBV18 and J usage is TRBJ1-3, with no clear D. V was pared by 6 bases and J by 1 base, with 7 bases between. CDR1 is KGHSH and CDR2 is LQKENI in the germline V gene. The CDR3 consists of 13 residues. In DNA form, the CDR3 reads TGTGCCAGCTCGACGGGGTCTGGAAACACCATATATTTT. Its protein product is CASSTGSGNTIYF.

This clone is a singleton in its sample. The chain carries TRBV29-1 and TRBJ2-2; TRBD1 matches 7 bases. The CDR3 spans 14 residues. The germline gives CDR1 SQVTM, CDR2 ANQGSEA. V lost 4 bases and J lost 0; bases outside the gene matches: 2. Here the CDR3 reads CSVGTGTNTGELFF. CDR3 coding DNA: TGCAGCGTTGGGACAGGAACGAACACCGGGGAGCTGTTTTTT.

This rearrangement joins TRBV4-1 to TRBJ1-2; D call uncertain. V lost 4 bases and J 3 bases, leaving 15 bases between the germline ends. Germline V gives CDR1 MGHRA, CDR2 YSYEKL. The CDR3 consists of 15 residues. CDR3 protein: CASSRSQASDYGYTF. As DNA, the CDR3 is TGCGCCAGCAGCCGTAGTCAGGCAAGCGACTATGGCTACACCTTC.

In the case of this clone: One junction end disagrees with the germline gene, perhaps due to a read error. The rearrangement joins TRBV7-7 to TRBJ2-1; 9 bases are shared with TRBD1. The CDR3 length is 14 residues. The germline gives CDR1 SSHAT, CDR2 FNYEAQ (reference sequence). The CDR3 reads CASSPGTGYNEQFF. The CDR3 DNA reads TGTGCTAGCAGCCCCGGGACAGGGTACAATGAGCAGTTCTTC.

The rearrangement links TRBV29-1 to TRBJ2-5, with D possibly being TRBD1 or TRBD2 (5 bases each). Judging by the DNA end, TRBJ2-7 fits better; the J call may be wrong. The V gene's germline CDR1 is SQVTM and CDR2 ANQGSEA. CDR3 length: 13 amino acids. Written as DNA, the CDR3 is TGCAGCGTGCAATCCGGGACCAGATACGAGCAGTACTTC. Translating it yields CSVQSGTRYEQYF.

The chain recombines TRBV7-9 with TRBJ2-5, with 12 bases matching TRBD2. With V trimmed by 5 bases and J by 7 bases, 11 bases remained unmatched. Germline V gives CDR1 SEHNR, CDR2 FQNEAQ (reference sequence). CDR3 length: 16 residues. The CDR3 coding sequence is TGTGCCAGCAGCCATCGGACTAGCGGGGCAGGGAGGACCCAGTACTTC. This sequence encodes CASSHRTSGAGRTQYF.

The chain recombines TRBV5-5 with TRBJ2-1; 8 bases are shared with TRBD1. The V gene end was trimmed by 0 bases and the J gene end by 6 bases; junction bases not matched to a gene: 8. Germline lookup yields CDR1 SGHKS and CDR2 YYEKEE (reference sequence). The CDR3 loop spans 16 amino acids. CDR3 region: CASSLEVQGAGNEQFF. The CDR3 DNA sequence: TGTGCCAGCAGCTTGGAAGTTCAGGGGGCGGGCAATGAGCAGTTCTTC. Drawing the rest from reference TRBV5-5 and TRBJ2-1, the complete variable domain is DAGVTQSPTHLIKTRGQQVTLRCSPISGHKSVSWYQQVLGQGPQFIFQYYEKEERGRGNFPDRFSARQFPNYSSELNVNALLLGDSALYLCASSLEVQGAGNEQFFGPGTRLTVL.

The V call is TRBV5-8, the J call TRBJ2-7, with D tentatively TRBD2 (5 bases). CDR3 size: 14 residues. Germline CDR1 SGHTS, CDR2 YDEGEE. Trimming shortened V by 3 bases and J by 0 bases, and 10 bases separated the two germline ends. CDR3 nucleotide sequence: TGTGCCAGCAGCTACACTGGGAGCTCCTACGAGCAGTACTTC. It translates to CASSYTGSSYEQYF.

The chain combines TRBV6-5 with TRBJ2-5; TRBD1 matches at 8 bases. J gave up 1 base and V 6 bases, and 7 bases lay outside the gene matches. Looked up from germline, CDR1 is MNHEY and CDR2 is SVGAGI. This CDR3 has 15 residues. In DNA, the CDR3 is TGTGCCAGCAGGCCGGGACAGGTATCCCAAGAGACCCAGTACTTC. This gives the protein CASRPGQVSQETQYF.

This clone was seen only once. The chain employs TRBV7-9 and TRBJ1-4; 11 nucleotides match TRBD1. The V segment lost 2 bases and the J segment 8 bases; nucleotides outside the gene matches: 7. The germline V gene has CDR1 SEHNR and CDR2 FQNEAQ (reference sequence). CDR3 size: 16 residues. The CDR3 coding sequence is TGTGCCAGCAGCTTATCACCGGGACAGGGGGGAGAAAAACTGTTTTTT. It specifies CASSLSPGQGGEKLFF.

J is TRBJ1-2 and V is TRBV19; D might be TRBD1 (5 bases). CDR1 LNHDA and CDR2 SQIVND come from the germline V gene (reference sequence). This CDR3 contains 14 residues. Trimming removed 8 bases from V and 6 bases from J, with 19 bases in between. The CDR3 reads CASVPRAGLDGYTF. The CDR3 nucleotides are TGTGCCAGTGTTCCGAGGGCAGGGCTCGATGGCTACACCTTC.

The V call is TRBV14, the J call TRBJ2-7, with D uncertain. The V end was cut by 0 bases, the J end by 6 bases, with 9 bases between. The CDR3 length is 13 residues. Germline-derived CDR1 and CDR2 are SGHDN and FVKESK. DNA for the CDR3: TGTGCCAGCAGCCAAGATCGGATGAGCGAGCAGTACTTC. Its protein product is CASSQDRMSEQYF.

This clone showed up many times. The chain recombines TRBV6-1 with TRBJ2-5; TRBD1 matches at 7 bases. V lost 6 bases, J lost 11 bases, and 15 bases stayed unmatched. The CDR3 has 14 amino acids. The germline V gene has CDR1 MNHNS and CDR2 SASEGT. In nucleotides, the CDR3 is TGTGCCAGCAGCAAAGGACAGGCCCCTTCCCGTCAGTACTTC. Its protein product is CASSKGQAPSRQYF.

The rearrangement uses TRBV28 and TRBJ2-7; possibly TRBD2 for D (6 bases). CDR3 length: 16 amino acids. The germline gives CDR1 MDHEN, CDR2 SYDVKM. Deletions cut 4 bases from V and 5 bases from J, with 21 bases between. The CDR3 region has the DNA TGTGCCAGCAGTTCCCCCGGGGGTAGGGGAATCCACGAGCAGTACTTC. It yields the protein CASSSPGGRGIHEQYF.

This chain connects TRBV7-8 to TRBJ2-7; TRBD2 aligns across 7 bases. CDR3 length: 13 residues. J gave up 3 bases and V 5 bases, and 4 bases lay outside the gene matches. Germline V gene data show CDR1 as SGHVS and CDR2 as FQNEAQ. The CDR3 bases are TGTGCCAGCAGCCCGGGGGGACTCTACGAGCAGTACTTC. It encodes CASSPGGLYEQYF.

The V gene is TRBV19, the J gene TRBJ1-1; 12 positions agree with TRBD1. The CDR3 consists of 16 residues. Germline CDR1 reads LNHDA; CDR2 reads SQIVND (reference sequence). The ends lost 7 bases at V and 6 bases at J; junction bases unmatched: 12. For the CDR3, the DNA is TGTGCCAGTATCCAAAATCCCGGGACAGGGGGCTCTGAAGCTTTCTTT. It specifies CASIQNPGTGGSEAFF. Full variable domain (missing parts from reference TRBV19 and TRBJ1-1): DGGITQSPKYLFRKEGQNVTLSCEQNLNHDAMYWYRQDPGQGLRLIYYSQIVNDFQKGDIAEGYSVSREKKESFPLTVTSAQKNPTAFYLCASIQNPGTGGSEAFFGQGTRLTVV.

This chain links TRBV29-1 with TRBJ2-1; possibly TRBD2 for D (5 bases). From germline, CDR1 is SQVTM and CDR2 ANQGSEA. The CDR3 runs to 13 residues. V was trimmed by 3 bases and J by 3 bases, leaving 9 bases between them. CDR3 in amino acids: CSVEPSSYNEQFF. The CDR3, as DNA: TGCAGCGTTGAGCCTAGCAGCTACAATGAGCAGTTCTTC.

The chain is built from TRBV5-1 and TRBJ2-2; unclear D gene. This CDR3 is 14 amino acids long. V dropped 0 bases and J dropped 5 bases, with 8 bases sitting between them. CDR1 is SGHRS and CDR2 is YFSETQ in the germline V gene. CDR3 loop: CASSLELLTGELFF. The CDR3 DNA follows: TGCGCCAGCAGCTTGGAACTACTGACCGGGGAGCTGTTTTTT.

The chain uses TRBV28 and TRBJ2-1, with D unclear. V was trimmed by 5 bases and J by 0 bases, leaving 11 bases between them. The CDR3 is made up of 15 amino acids. Germline CDR1 reads MDHEN; CDR2 reads SYDVKM. The CDR3 region is CASSPPGPSYNEQFF. The CDR3 nucleotides are TGTGCCAGCAGTCCCCCGGGTCCCTCCTACAATGAGCAGTTCTTC.

Turning to this clone: Other DNA variants within this sample encode the same CDR3. The CDR3 loop reads CASSGQGNQPQHF. The CDR3, as DNA: TGCGCCAGCTCCGGACAGGGGAATCAGCCCCAGCATTTT. The chain uses TRBV10-2 and TRBJ1-5; 9 positions agree with TRBD1. V shed 8 bases and J 4 bases; nucleotides not matched to a gene: 3. The V gene's germline CDR1 is WSHSY and CDR2 SAAADI. The CDR3 sequence is 13 residues long.

The CDR3 region is CAWSLTGLENEQFF. In DNA form, the CDR3 reads TGTGCCTGGAGTTTAACGGGACTCGAAAATGAGCAGTTCTTC. The rearrangement uses TRBV30 and TRBJ2-1; D is possibly TRBD2 (6 bases). CDR3 length: 14 amino acids. Per the germline V gene, CDR1 is GTSNPN and CDR2 is SVGIG (reference sequence). The germline V and J ends were trimmed by 2 bases and 7 bases, with 15 bases remaining between them.

Details on this clone: The identical CDR3 is also encoded by other nucleotide sequences in the sample. The V and J genes are TRBV28 and TRBJ1-1; 9 bases are shared with TRBD1. J was trimmed by 1 base and V by 5 bases; bases with no gene match: 5. CDR3 size: 15 residues. Germline lookup yields CDR1 MDHEN and CDR2 SYDVKM. CDR3 amino acids: CASSPYRGRNTEAFF. The CDR3 region has the DNA TGTGCCAGCAGTCCCTACAGGGGGCGGAACACTGAAGCTTTCTTT.

V usage is TRBV5-1 and J usage is TRBJ1-1; D gene ambiguous. The CDR3 has 15 residues. Germline CDR1 and CDR2: SGHRS and YFSETQ. Trimming removed 0 bases at V and 1 base at J, with 10 bases between. The CDR3 DNA sequence: TGCGCCAGCAGCTTGGACGGGAGTCGGAACACTGAAGCTTTCTTT. Translated, it gives CASSLDGSRNTEAFF.